These 18 T cell receptor beta chains share one sample of origin, sequenced in a study of patients and donors after allogeneic stem cell transplantation. Via MiXCR, TCRdb re-called the RT-PCR reads, giving one row per CDR3 protein. Found here are about a million distinct CDR3 sequences, roughly 18% of them singletons; the top ten hold under 6.5%. Source material: blood, either unsorted or a sorted T cell fraction (not recorded which). Every receptor here comes from a human donor who was either an allogeneic HSCT recipient or a stem cell or donor lymphocyte infusion donor (not recorded which). It is not recorded whose cells these are; they may come from a transplant donor.

This clonotype has just a few counts. This chain links TRBV10-3 with TRBJ2-1; TRBD1 agrees at 12 bases. Per the germline V gene, CDR1 is ENHRY and CDR2 is SYGVKD. V lost 7 bases, J lost 1 base, and 5 bases stayed unmatched. This CDR3 has 16 residues. The CDR3 protein is CAINTGQGASYNEQFF. In nucleotides, the CDR3 is TGTGCCATCAATACGGGACAGGGGGCATCCTACAATGAGCAGTTCTTC.

This clonotype occurred a few times. The V and J genes are TRBV20-1 and TRBJ2-1; the D gene is possibly TRBD1 (8 bases). CDR3 size: 15 residues. CDR1 and CDR2 from the germline V gene are DFQATT and SNEGSKA (reference sequence). V was clipped by 4 bases and J by 1 base, with 14 bases between them. The CDR3 here is CSANGQGGSYNEQFF. The CDR3 coding sequence is TGCAGTGCTAACGGACAGGGAGGGTCCTACAATGAGCAGTTCTTC.

This clonotype was counted only a few times. The V gene is TRBV7-2, the J gene TRBJ2-7, with 10 bases matching TRBD1. Germline lookup yields CDR1 SGHTA and CDR2 FQGNSA. Trimming took 5 bases from V and 6 from J; bases not matched to a gene: 10. This CDR3 is built from 15 residues. As DNA, the CDR3 is TGTGCCAGCAGCACCGGGGACAGGGGTTTTAGCGAGCAGTACTTC. Its protein product is CASSTGDRGFSEQYF.

This rearrangement joins TRBV12-3 or TRBV12-4 to TRBJ2-5, with TRBD2 identical over 11 bases. This CDR3 comprises 15 residues. The V gene end was trimmed by 4 bases and the J gene end by 4 bases; junction bases not matched to a gene: 5. The DNA for the CDR3 is TGTGCCAGCAGTTCCCCACTAGCGGGGGTAGAGACCCAGTACTTC. Protein: CASSSPLAGVETQYF.

This clonotype came up a few times. CDR3 residues: CASSSFASGYEQYF. The CDR3 DNA sequence: TGTGCCAGCAGCTCCTTTGCGTCAGGCTACGAGCAGTACTTC. The chain has TRBV7-6 and TRBJ2-7; D is undetermined. The CDR3 has 14 amino acids. CDR1 and CDR2 from the germline V gene are SGHVS and FNYEAQ. Trimming pared 4 bases from V and 3 bases from J, leaving 13 bases between. The full variable domain, its missing parts supplied by reference TRBV7-6 and TRBJ2-7, is GAGVSQSPRYKVTKRGQDVALRCDPISGHVSLYWYRQALGQGPEFLTYFNYEAQQDKSGLPNDRFSAERPEGSISTLTIQRTEQRDSAMYRCASSSFASGYEQYFGPGTRLTVT.

This clonotype was counted at least ten times. V usage is TRBV11-2 and J usage is TRBJ2-1; D tentatively reads TRBD1 or TRBD2 (7 bases each). Per the germline V gene, CDR1 is SGHAT and CDR2 is FQNNGV. The CDR3 totals 14 residues. V was trimmed by 5 bases and J by 8 bases, leaving 16 bases between them. This CDR3 reads CASSIPRGGHEQFF. The CDR3 DNA follows: TGTGCCAGCAGCATACCCAGGGGGGGACATGAGCAGTTCTTC.

The gene calls are TRBV6-4 and TRBJ1-1, with D maybe TRBD1 (5 bases). In germline, CDR1 is MRHNA, CDR2 SNTAGT. This CDR3 has 14 amino acids. Trimming took off 4 bases at V and 4 bases at J, with 13 bases between the two ends. The CDR3 DNA reads as TGTGCCAGCAGTGTACGGGAGGGGTCCACTGAAGCTTTCTTT. It translates to CASSVREGSTEAFF.

In DNA, the CDR3 is TGTGCCAGCAGCGTGGCTAGCGGACAAGAGACCCAGTACTTC. It specifies CASSVASGQETQYF. The V gene is TRBV9, the J gene TRBJ2-5, with 7 bases matching TRBD2. This CDR3 region has 14 residues. The V segment lost 2 bases and the J segment 2 bases; nucleotides outside the gene matches: 3. Looked up from germline, CDR1 is SGDLS and CDR2 is YYNGEE.

The V call is TRBV6-5, the J call TRBJ1-6; D remains ambiguous. Trimming removed 4 bases at V and 4 bases at J, with 14 bases between. Germline V gives CDR1 MNHEY, CDR2 SVGAGI. The CDR3 has 16 amino acids. This CDR3 reads CASSSPVKGYNSPLHF. The CDR3 DNA sequence: TGTGCCAGCAGTTCTCCTGTCAAGGGTTATAATTCACCCCTCCACTTT.

The table lists this clonotype with a few counts. The genes are TRBV7-9 and TRBJ1-4; the D gene is possibly TRBD1 (5 bases). This CDR3 comprises 13 residues. From germline, CDR1 is SEHNR and CDR2 FQNEAQ (reference sequence). V lost 6 bases to trimming and J lost 9 bases, with 14 bases between them. The CDR3: CASSPRGHQKLFF. The CDR3 DNA is TGTGCCAGCAGTCCCCGTGGACATCAAAAACTGTTTTTT.

The chain employs TRBV20-1 and TRBJ2-4, with D possibly being TRBD2 (6 bases). With 3 bases removed from V and 2 bases from J, the gap between germline ends came to 17 bases. The CDR3 runs to 16 residues. Germline CDR1 is DFQATT and CDR2 is SNEGSKA (reference sequence). The CDR3 coding sequence is TGCAGTGCTAGCCTGGGGGGAGCGAGGACCAAAAACATTCAGTACTTC. It translates to CSASLGGARTKNIQYF.

The chain has TRBV16 and TRBJ1-2, with D perhaps matching TRBD1 (5 bases). The V end lost 1 base, the J end lost 7 bases, and 13 bases lay between the germline ends. CDR3 length equals 14 residues. Germline assignment: CDR1 KGHSY and CDR2 FQNENV. The CDR3 bases are TGTGCCAGCAGCCAATGGGGCGGGGACCTTGGCTACACCTTC. This sequence encodes CASSQWGGDLGYTF.

The rearrangement joins TRBV7-9 to TRBJ2-3, with D unresolved. The CDR3 is 12 amino acids. Between the trimmed V and J ends, which lost 5 bases and 5 bases, there was a span of 8 bases. The germline CDR1 and CDR2 sequences are SEHNR and FQNEAQ (reference sequence). Written as DNA, the CDR3 is TGTGCCAGCAGCCACAATGGAGATACGCAGTATTTT. Protein: CASSHNGDTQYF.

The V call is TRBV5-1, the J call TRBJ2-3, with TRBD1 as a possible D gene (6 bases). Germline V lookup: CDR1 SGHRS, CDR2 YFSETQ. This CDR3 spans 14 amino acids. V gave up 6 bases and J gave up 0 bases, with 11 bases separating them. The CDR3 sequence is CASTRGISTDTQYF. The DNA for the CDR3 is TGCGCCAGCACTAGGGGGATAAGCACAGATACGCAGTATTTT. Filled out from reference TRBV5-1 and TRBJ2-3, the complete variable domain reads KAGVTQTPRYLIKTRGQQVTLSCSPISGHRSVSWYQQTPGQGLQFLFEYFSETQRNKGNFPGRFSGRQFSNSRSEMNVSTLELGDSALYLCASTRGISTDTQYFGPGTRLTVL.

This clonotype was picked up a small number of times. V usage is TRBV24-1 and J usage is TRBJ2-1; 9 nucleotides match TRBD1. With V trimmed by 7 bases and J by 4 bases, 10 bases remained unmatched. The CDR3 consists of 16 residues. Per germline, CDR1 KGHDR and CDR2 SFDVKD. Here the CDR3 DNA reads TGTGCCACCAGGGGTACCGGGACAGGGTATTACAATGAGCAGTTCTTC. Protein sequence: CATRGTGTGYYNEQFF.

V usage is TRBV18 and J usage is TRBJ1-2, with a possible D match to TRBD1 (5 bases). Germline V lookup: CDR1 KGHSH, CDR2 LQKENI. The CDR3 has 13 amino acids. V was clipped by 3 bases and J by 8 bases, with 13 bases between them. In DNA form, the CDR3 reads TGTGCCAGCTCACCGGGACGGCCGGAAGGCTACACCTTC. Its translation is CASSPGRPEGYTF. Using reference TRBV18 and TRBJ1-2 for the parts outside the CDR3, the full variable domain is NAGVMQNPRHLVRRRGQEARLRCSPMKGHSHVYWYRQLPEEGLKFMVYLQKENIIDESGMPKERFSAEFPKEGPSILRIQQVVRGDSAAYFCASSPGRPEGYTFGSGTRLTVV.

In nucleotides, the CDR3 is TGCGCCAGCAGCTACGAGGGACGGATGGGAAACACCATATATTTT. Its translation: CASSYEGRMGNTIYF. The V call is TRBV5-1, the J call TRBJ1-3; maybe TRBD1 (5 bases). The CDR3 sequence is 15 residues long. The V gene lost 3 bases and the J gene lost 4 bases, with 14 bases spanning the gap. Germline CDR1 is SGHRS and CDR2 is YFSETQ.

This clonotype was picked up a small number of times. This chain uses TRBV15 with TRBJ1-3; D unresolved. Between the trimmed V and J ends, which lost 0 bases and 0 bases, there was a span of 9 bases. The germline CDR1 and CDR2 sequences are LNHNV and YYDKDF (reference sequence). This CDR3 spans 16 amino acids. CDR3 bases: TGTGCCACCAGCAGAGAACACATGAGCTCTGGAAACACCATATATTTT. It encodes CATSREHMSSGNTIYF.